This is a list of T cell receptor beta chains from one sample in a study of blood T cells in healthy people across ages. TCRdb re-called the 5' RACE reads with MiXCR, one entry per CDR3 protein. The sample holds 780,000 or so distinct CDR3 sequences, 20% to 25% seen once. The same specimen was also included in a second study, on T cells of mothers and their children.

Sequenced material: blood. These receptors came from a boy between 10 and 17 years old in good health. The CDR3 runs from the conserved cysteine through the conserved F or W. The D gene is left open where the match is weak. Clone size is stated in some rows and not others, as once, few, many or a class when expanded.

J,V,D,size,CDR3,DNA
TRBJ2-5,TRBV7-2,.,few,CASSRPGPETQYF,TGTGCCAGCAGCCGCCCGGGGCCCGAGACCCAGTACTTC
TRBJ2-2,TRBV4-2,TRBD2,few,CASSQELGLAGGPPFF,TGTGCCAGCAGCCAAGAACTCGGGCTAGCGGGAGGGCCACCGTTTTTT
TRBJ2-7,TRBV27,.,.,CASSLSGQIGSYEQYF,TGTGCCAGCAGTTTATCCGGACAGATAGGGTCCTACGAGCAGTACTTC
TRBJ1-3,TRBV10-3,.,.,CAISAPSLTGNTIYF,TGTGCCATCAGTGCCCCGAGTCTAACTGGAAACACCATATATTTT
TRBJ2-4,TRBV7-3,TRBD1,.,CASSYGQGAGQKNIQYF,TGTGCCAGCAGCTACGGACAGGGGGCAGGTCAAAAAAACATTCAGTACTTC
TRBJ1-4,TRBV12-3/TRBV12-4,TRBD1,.,CASSSQETGDLFF,TGTGCCAGCAGTTCGCAAGAGACAGGGGATCTGTTTTTT
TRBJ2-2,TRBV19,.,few,CASSETGNTGELFF,TGTGCCAGTTCCGAGACCGGGAACACCGGGGAGCTGTTTTTT
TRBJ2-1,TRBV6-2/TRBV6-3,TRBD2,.,CASRRVAGVNEQFF,TGTGCCAGCAGGAGGGTAGCGGGAGTTAATGAGCAGTTCTTC
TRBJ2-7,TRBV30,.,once,CAWRGARGEQYF,TGTGCCTGGAGAGGAGCCCGAGGGGAGCAGTACTTC
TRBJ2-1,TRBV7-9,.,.,CASSLAITTHEQFF,TGTGCCAGCAGCTTAGCGATTACTACTCACGAGCAGTTCTTC
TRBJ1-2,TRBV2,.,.,CAIWGDTALYGYTF,TGTGCCATCTGGGGGGATACGGCGCTCTATGGCTACACCTTC
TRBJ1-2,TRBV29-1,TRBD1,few,CSVDIDRGNYGYTF,TGCAGCGTTGATATAGACAGGGGGAACTATGGCTACACCTTC
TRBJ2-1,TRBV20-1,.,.,CSAPEAAVPYNEQFF,TGCAGTGCTCCAGAGGCCGCGGTCCCCTACAATGAGCAGTTCTTC
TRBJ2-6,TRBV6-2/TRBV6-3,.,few,CASSSTGLSGANVLTF,TGTGCCAGCAGTTCTACGGGGCTGTCTGGGGCCAACGTCCTGACTTTC
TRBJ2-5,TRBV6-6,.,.,CASSFQGRTQETQYF,TGTGCCAGCAGTTTCCAAGGACGGACGCAAGAGACCCAGTACTTC
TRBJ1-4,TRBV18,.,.,CASSPAAELATNEKLFF,TGTGCCAGCTCACCCGCAGCTGAGCTTGCAACTAATGAAAAACTGTTTTTT
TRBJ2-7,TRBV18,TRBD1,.,CASSPLSQGLNEQYF,TGTGCCAGCTCACCGCTATCACAGGGGTTGAACGAGCAGTACTTC
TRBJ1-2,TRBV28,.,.,CASRVLGNYGYTF,TGTGCCAGCAGGGTTCTGGGGAACTATGGCTACACCTTC
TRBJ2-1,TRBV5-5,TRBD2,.,CASSRDPGGSNEQFF,TGTGCCAGCAGCCGGGACCCGGGAGGGTCCAATGAGCAGTTCTTC
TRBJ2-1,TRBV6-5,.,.,CASVASVGVDEQFF,TGTGCCAGCGTCGCATCAGTGGGGGTAGATGAGCAGTTCTTC
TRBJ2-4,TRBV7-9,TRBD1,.,CASTNRDRENIQYF,TGTGCCAGCACCAACCGGGACAGGGAAAACATTCAGTACTTC
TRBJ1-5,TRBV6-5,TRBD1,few,CASSLSVGTGNQPQHF,TGTGCCAGCAGTCTAAGTGTCGGGACAGGCAATCAGCCCCAGCATTTT
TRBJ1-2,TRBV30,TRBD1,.,CATKAQGTGYGYTF,TGTGCCACGAAGGCCCAGGGGACAGGCTATGGCTACACCTTC
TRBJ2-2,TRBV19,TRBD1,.,CASSARDRGHAGELFF,TGTGCCAGTAGTGCCCGAGACAGGGGGCACGCCGGGGAGCTGTTTTTT
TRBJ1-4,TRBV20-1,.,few,CSARDRSEKLFF,TGCAGTGCTAGAGACCGATCTGAAAAACTGTTTTTT
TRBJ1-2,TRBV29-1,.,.,CSVDPARAYNYGYTF,TGCAGCGTGGACCCGGCCAGGGCCTATAACTATGGCTACACCTTC
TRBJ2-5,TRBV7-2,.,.,CASSFLGGETQYF,TGTGCCAGCAGCTTTTTGGGAGGAGAGACCCAGTACTTC
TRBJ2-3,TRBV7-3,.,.,CASSLIPASTSTDTQYF,TGTGCCAGCAGCTTAATACCGGCGTCGACTAGCACAGATACGCAGTATTTT
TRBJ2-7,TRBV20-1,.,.,CSAIPSRDTVYEQYF,TGCAGTGCTATCCCTTCCCGGGACACCGTATACGAGCAGTACTTC
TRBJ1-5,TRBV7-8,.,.,CASSLNGGAAQPQHF,TGTGCCAGCAGCTTAAACGGTGGGGCGGCTCAGCCCCAGCATTTT
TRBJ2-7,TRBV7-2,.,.,CASSLPTVSYEQYF,TGTGCCAGCAGCCTCCCGACGGTCTCCTACGAGCAGTACTTC
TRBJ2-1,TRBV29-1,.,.,CSVEGVDSNEQFF,TGCAGCGTTGAAGGGGTGGACAGCAATGAGCAGTTCTTC
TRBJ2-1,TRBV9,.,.,CASSVGGGSPYNEQFF,TGTGCCAGCAGCGTAGGAGGAGGGAGTCCCTACAATGAGCAGTTCTTC
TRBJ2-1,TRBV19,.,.,CASSISPGYNEQFF,TGTGCCAGTAGTATTTCTCCAGGGTACAATGAGCAGTTCTTC
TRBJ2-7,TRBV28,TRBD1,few,CASSPQGEDEQYF,TGTGCCAGCAGCCCACAGGGGGAGGACGAGCAGTACTTC
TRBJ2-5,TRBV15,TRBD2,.,CATSTLLASGDQETQYF,TGTGCCACCAGCACCCTATTGGCTAGCGGGGACCAAGAGACCCAGTACTTC